Listed below are T cell receptor beta chains from one sample, sequenced in a study of T cells after yellow fever vaccination. TCRdb re-called the 5' RACE reads with MiXCR, one entry per CDR3 protein. The sample holds hundreds of thousands of distinct CDR3 sequences; around an eighth are singletons and the top ten take 15%. Specimen: PBMCs, collected on the day of the yellow fever booster vaccination. These TCRs come from a man aged 30-40 years who received the YFV17D yellow fever vaccine. CDR3s include the opening cysteine and the closing phenylalanine or tryptophan. Each record gives: clone size, V gene, D gene, J gene, CDR3 protein, CDR3 DNA. The D gene is left open where the match is weak. Rows give clone size only sometimes, using once, few, many, or a class for an expanded clone.

size: .; V: TRBV2; D: .; J: TRBJ2-5; CDR3: CASATPGQRETQYF; DNA: TGTGCCAGCGCAACACCGGGCCAGAGGGAGACCCAGTACTTC
size: few; V: TRBV20-1; D: TRBD2; J: TRBJ2-3; CDR3: CSARDPGTSGSHTQYF; DNA: TGCAGTGCTAGAGACCCGGGGACTAGCGGGAGTCATACGCAGTATTTT
size: .; V: TRBV7-2; D: .; J: TRBJ2-5; CDR3: CASSLVGLLETQYF; DNA: TGTGCCAGCAGCTTAGTTGGGTTATTGGAGACCCAGTACTTC
size: few; V: TRBV18; D: TRBD2; J: TRBJ2-7; CDR3: CASSPSGVYEQYF; DNA: TGTGCCAGCAGTCCTAGCGGAGTCTACGAGCAGTACTTC
size: many; V: TRBV7-2; D: TRBD2; J: TRBJ2-7; CDR3: CASSLDGLGSPYEQYF; DNA: TGTGCCAGCAGCTTAGACGGACTAGGGTCCCCCTACGAGCAGTACTTC
size: few; V: TRBV6-2/TRBV6-3; D: TRBD2; J: TRBJ2-5; CDR3: CASSYGTSHQETQYF; DNA: TGTGCCAGCAGTTACGGGACTAGTCACCAAGAGACCCAGTACTTC
size: .; V: TRBV2; D: TRBD2; J: TRBJ2-3; CDR3: CACSPALLAGAPADTQYF; DNA: TGTGCCTGCAGTCCCGCCCTTCTAGCGGGGGCTCCCGCAGATACGCAGTATTTT
size: few; V: TRBV20-1; D: .; J: TRBJ2-1; CDR3: CSASQRSTNEQFF; DNA: TGCAGTGCTAGCCAGCGGAGCACGAATGAGCAGTTCTTC
size: .; V: TRBV15; D: .; J: TRBJ1-2; CDR3: CATSTTRALGYGYTF; DNA: TGTGCCACCAGCACCACCCGGGCCCTCGGCTATGGCTACACCTTC
size: .; V: TRBV20-1; D: .; J: TRBJ2-6; CDR3: CSASRGAGANVLTF; DNA: TGCAGTGCTAGTCGGGGCGCTGGGGCCAACGTCCTGACTTTC
size: few; V: TRBV6-5; D: .; J: TRBJ2-1; CDR3: CASSYSGYEQFF; DNA: TGTGCCAGCAGTTACTCTGGCTATGAGCAGTTCTTC
size: few; V: TRBV5-1; D: .; J: TRBJ2-2; CDR3: CASSQPSSNTGELFF; DNA: TGCGCCAGCAGCCAGCCGAGTTCGAACACCGGGGAGCTGTTTTTT
size: few; V: TRBV7-9; D: TRBD2; J: TRBJ2-3; CDR3: CASSVSGRSDTQYF; DNA: TGTGCCAGCAGCGTTAGCGGGAGGTCAGATACGCAGTATTTT
size: few; V: TRBV21-1; D: .; J: TRBJ2-1; CDR3: CARTLQGAHDNEQFF; DNA: TGTGCCCGAACCCTACAGGGGGCACACGACAATGAGCAGTTCTTC
size: .; V: TRBV10-3; D: TRBD1; J: TRBJ2-7; CDR3: CAISGTRDSSYEQYF; DNA: TGTGCCATCAGTGGAACCCGGGACAGCTCCTACGAGCAGTACTTC
size: few; V: TRBV19; D: .; J: TRBJ1-3; CDR3: CASMQAYSGNTIYF; DNA: TGTGCCAGTATGCAGGCCTACTCTGGAAACACCATATATTTT
size: .; V: TRBV6-1; D: TRBD1; J: TRBJ1-5; CDR3: CATKTGQGNQPQHF; DNA: TGTGCCACCAAGACAGGGCAGGGGAATCAGCCCCAGCATTTT
size: .; V: TRBV25-1; D: TRBD1; J: TRBJ2-3; CDR3: CASSETTGQGPGTDTQYF; DNA: TGTGCCAGCAGTGAAACGACGGGACAGGGGCCAGGCACAGATACGCAGTATTTT
size: few; V: TRBV12-3/TRBV12-4; D: .; J: TRBJ2-1; CDR3: CAASGLGGEQFF; DNA: TGTGCCGCTTCGGGCCTCGGGGGTGAGCAGTTCTTC
size: few; V: TRBV7-2; D: .; J: TRBJ2-2; CDR3: CASSLGTGLTGELFF; DNA: TGTGCCAGCAGCTTAGGGACAGGACTAACCGGGGAGCTGTTTTTT
size: .; V: TRBV4-3; D: TRBD1; J: TRBJ2-7; CDR3: CASRIPGQISSEQYF; DNA: TGCGCCAGCAGAATTCCGGGACAGATTAGTAGCGAGCAGTACTTC
size: .; V: TRBV9; D: .; J: TRBJ2-1; CDR3: CASSAPRLGSGRGFRGNEQFF; DNA: TGTGCCAGCAGCGCGCCCCGCCTAGGCTCGGGTCGGGGATTCCGGGGCAATGAGCAGTTCTTC
size: few; V: TRBV30; D: .; J: TRBJ2-7; CDR3: CAWSVGGYEQYF; DNA: TGTGCCTGGAGTGTTGGCGGGTACGAGCAGTACTTC
size: .; V: TRBV20-1; D: .; J: TRBJ2-5; CDR3: CSARLPGAGETQYF; DNA: TGCAGTGCTAGATTACCGGGAGCGGGAGAGACCCAGTACTTC
size: .; V: TRBV6-2/TRBV6-3; D: TRBD2; J: TRBJ2-1; CDR3: CASGGLAGGRGQFF; DNA: TGTGCCAGCGGGGGACTAGCGGGAGGTCGAGGCCAGTTCTTC
size: .; V: TRBV25-1; D: TRBD2; J: TRBJ2-1; CDR3: CAPTSIHEQFF; DNA: TGTGCCCCGACTAGCATCCATGAGCAGTTCTTC
size: few; V: TRBV29-1; D: TRBD1; J: TRBJ2-7; CDR3: CSVRTGFSEQYF; DNA: TGCAGCGTTCGGACAGGGTTCTCCGAGCAGTACTTC